The subject of this entry is one TCR beta chain. These data originate in a study of shared clonotypes between healthy human individuals. Profiling relied on immunoSEQ multiplex PCR, and the TCRdb table lists in-frame clones only, not all of them. The sample lists some 2.3 million clones; 85% to 95% were seen once. The sample taken for sequencing was naive CD4+ T cells from PBMCs. The subset: CD45RA+ positively selected. This TCR was recovered from a man younger than 35 in good health. Some clones in this sample may be carry-over from other donors' samples.

The CDR3 spells CASSLMVGTDTQYF. The CDR3 nucleotides are TGTGCCAGCAGCTTAATGGTGGGTACAGATACGCAGTATTTT. The chain links TRBV7-9 to TRBJ2-3; D not resolved. Deletions cut 2 bases from V and 3 bases from J, with 9 bases between. This CDR3 contains 14 residues. Germline V gene data show CDR1 as SEHNR and CDR2 as FQNEAQ (reference sequence).